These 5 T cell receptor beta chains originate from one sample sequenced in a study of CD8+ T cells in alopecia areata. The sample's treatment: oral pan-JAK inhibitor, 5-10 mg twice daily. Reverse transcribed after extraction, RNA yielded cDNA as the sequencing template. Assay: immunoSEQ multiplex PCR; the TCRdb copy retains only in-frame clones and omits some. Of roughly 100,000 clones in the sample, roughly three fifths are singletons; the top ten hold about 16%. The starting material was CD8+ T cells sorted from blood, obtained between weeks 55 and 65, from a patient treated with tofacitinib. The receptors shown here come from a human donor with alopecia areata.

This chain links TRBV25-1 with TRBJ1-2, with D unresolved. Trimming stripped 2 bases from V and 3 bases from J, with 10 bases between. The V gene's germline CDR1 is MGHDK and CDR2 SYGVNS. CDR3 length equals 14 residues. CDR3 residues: CASSEDGRYYGYTF. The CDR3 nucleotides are TGTGCCAGCAGTGAAGACGGAAGGTACTATGGCTACACCTTC.

CDR3 amino acids: CASSPGLLGEQYF. The CDR3 bases are TGCGCCAGCAGCCCGGGCCTGCTGGGCGAGCAGTACTTC. The chain carries TRBV4-1 and TRBJ2-7; no reliable D call. This CDR3 has 13 residues. Germline V CDR1 and CDR2: MGHRA, YSYEKL. With 4 bases removed from V and 6 bases from J, the gap between germline ends came to 13 bases.

The CDR3 sequence: CAWKGQGFSEAFF. The DNA for the CDR3 is TGTGCCTGGAAGGGGCAGGGGTTTTCTGAAGCTTTCTTT. This chain links TRBV30 with TRBJ1-1; D is perhaps TRBD1 (6 bases). Germline lookup yields CDR1 GTSNPN and CDR2 SVGIG (reference sequence). The CDR3 extends over 13 amino acids. V gave up 4 bases and J gave up 6 bases, with 15 bases separating them.

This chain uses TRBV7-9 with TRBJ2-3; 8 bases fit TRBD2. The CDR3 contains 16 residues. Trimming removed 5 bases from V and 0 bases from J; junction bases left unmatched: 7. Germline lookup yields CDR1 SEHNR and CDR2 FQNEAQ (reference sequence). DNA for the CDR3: TGTGCCAGCAGCCCCGGACTAGCCCCTAGCACAGATACGCAGTATTTT. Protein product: CASSPGLAPSTDTQYF.

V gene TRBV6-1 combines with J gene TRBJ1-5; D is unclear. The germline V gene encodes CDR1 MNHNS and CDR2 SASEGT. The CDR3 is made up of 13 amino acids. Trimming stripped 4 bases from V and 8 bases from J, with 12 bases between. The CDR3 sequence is CASSVPRRKPQHF. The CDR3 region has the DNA TGTGCCAGCAGTGTGCCCAGGCGAAAGCCCCAGCATTTT.